The 16 T cell receptor beta chains given below trace back to one sample, sequenced in a study of shared clonotypes between healthy human individuals. Libraries were prepared by immunoSEQ multiplex PCR; TCRdb keeps only in-frame clonotypes and omits some of them. The sample yields approximately 2,200,000 clones, just over 90% seen once. The naive CD8 subset, CD45RO-negative cells positively selected for CCR7, excluded terminally differentiated effector memory CD45RA+ cells. The sequenced sample consisted of naive CD8+ T cells from PBMCs. These receptors originate from a man aged 18 to 30 in good health. Some clones in this sample may be carry-over from other donors' samples.

J is TRBJ2-1 and V is TRBV6-5; TRBD2 might be the D (6 bases). Deletions cut 5 bases from V and 5 bases from J, with 13 bases between. The CDR3 loop spans 14 amino acids. Germline V gene sequence: CDR1 MNHEY, CDR2 SVGAGI. CDR3 region: CASSPRLVDNEQFF. The CDR3 nucleotides are TGTGCCAGCAGTCCCCGACTAGTGGACAATGAGCAGTTCTTC.

The J gene is TRBJ1-1, the V gene TRBV9; 8 positions agree with TRBD1. Unmatched junction bases numbered 8, after V lost 3 bases and J lost 4 bases. Germline V lookup: CDR1 SGDLS, CDR2 YYNGEE. The CDR3 extends over 15 amino acids. As DNA, the CDR3 is TGTGCCAGCAGCGCGGGGGGGACAGGAGGCACTGAAGCTTTCTTT. It encodes CASSAGGTGGTEAFF. The full variable domain, completed using reference TRBV9 and TRBJ1-1, is DSGVTQTPKHLITATGQRVTLRCSPRSGDLSVYWYQQSLDQGLQFLIQYYNGEERAKGNILERFSAQQFPDLHSELNLSSLELGDSALYFCASSAGGTGGTEAFFGQGTRLTVV.

The gene calls are TRBV6-1 and TRBJ2-7; TRBD2 agrees at 7 bases. The V gene's germline CDR1 is MNHNS and CDR2 SASEGT. The CDR3 sequence is 14 residues long. Losses at the gene ends were 0 bases for V and 6 bases for J; bases not matched to a gene: 5. CDR3 bases: TGTGCCAGCAGTGAAGCGCATGCGGGGGTCGAGCAGTACTTC. Protein sequence: CASSEAHAGVEQYF.

The V gene is TRBV19, the J gene TRBJ1-1; no definite D call. The V gene's germline CDR1 is LNHDA and CDR2 SQIVND (reference sequence). The CDR3 spans 14 residues. Trimming took 1 base from V and 7 from J, leaving 13 bases between them. The CDR3 region has the DNA TGTGCCAGTAGTATAGGATACGGAGTAAATGAAGCTTTCTTT. Encoded protein: CASSIGYGVNEAFF.

The chain employs TRBV4-1 and TRBJ1-4; 9 nucleotides align to TRBD1. The CDR3 covers 20 residues. With V trimmed by 1 base and J by 0 bases, 12 bases remained unmatched. Germline CDR1 and CDR2: MGHRA and YSYEKL. CDR3 sequence: CASSQGQTGGFIPTNEKLFF. In DNA form, the CDR3 reads TGCGCCAGCAGCCAAGGGCAAACAGGGGGCTTCATTCCAACTAATGAAAAACTGTTTTTT.

V usage is TRBV5-1 and J usage is TRBJ2-5; TRBD2 matches 7 bases. The length of the CDR3 is 16 residues. The V gene's germline CDR1 is SGHRS and CDR2 YFSETQ. Trimming at V came to 1 base and at J to 5 bases, leaving 11 bases not matched to a gene. Written as DNA, the CDR3 is TGCGCCAGCAGCTTGTACGGGGGGAATAGTGGGGAGACCCAGTACTTC. Translating gives CASSLYGGNSGETQYF.

The chain recombines TRBV27 with TRBJ2-5, with TRBD2 matching 10 bases. Germline assignment: CDR1 MNHEY and CDR2 SMNVEV (reference sequence). V gave up 6 bases and J gave up 5 bases; unmatched junction bases: 6. This CDR3 has 14 residues. The CDR3 DNA follows: TGTGCCAGCAGAGGGTCTAGCGGGAGCGAGACCCAGTACTTC. This gives the protein CASRGSSGSETQYF.

The chain recombines TRBV6-5 with TRBJ2-1; 9 bases are shared with TRBD2. The CDR3 extends over 15 amino acids. The ends lost 5 bases at V and 4 bases at J; junction bases unmatched: 6. Germline lookup yields CDR1 MNHEY and CDR2 SVGAGI. For the CDR3, the DNA is TGTGCCAGCAGTATAGCGGGAGAAGGTTACAATGAGCAGTTCTTC. This sequence encodes CASSIAGEGYNEQFF.

The rearrangement joins TRBV5-1 to TRBJ2-3; D perhaps matches TRBD2 (7 bases). V lost 5 bases and J 5 bases, leaving 21 bases between the germline ends. The germline V gene encodes CDR1 SGHRS and CDR2 YFSETQ. The CDR3 is 16 residues long. The CDR3, as DNA: TGCGCCAGCAGTACTTTCAAGGGGGGGAGAGTAGATACGCAGTATTTT. Amino acids: CASSTFKGGRVDTQYF.

The rearrangement joins TRBV7-8 to TRBJ2-7; no clear D. The CDR3 is made up of 15 amino acids. The V and J ends lost 0 bases and 4 bases respectively, with 13 bases between them. The germline V gene has CDR1 SGHVS and CDR2 FQNEAQ. The CDR3 spells CASSLATTSAYEQYF. In DNA, the CDR3 is TGTGCCAGCAGCTTAGCAACAACCTCGGCGTACGAGCAGTACTTC.

The V and J genes are TRBV6-5 and TRBJ2-7, with 7 nucleotides matching TRBD2. Germline-derived CDR1 and CDR2 are MNHEY and SVGAGI. CDR3 length equals 15 residues. J was trimmed by 4 bases and V by 5 bases; bases with no gene match: 11. The DNA for the CDR3 is TGTGCCAGCAGTCAACGCATTAGCGGGCCTTACGAGCAGTACTTC. Amino acids: CASSQRISGPYEQYF.

Comment on this clone: This same CDR3 is encoded by further DNA sequences in the sample. This chain connects TRBV27 to TRBJ2-7; 9 positions match TRBD1. CDR3 length: 14 residues. After removal of 2 bases from V and 3 bases from J, the junction contained 2 bases not matched to a gene. CDR1 MNHEY and CDR2 SMNVEV come from the germline V gene (reference sequence). The CDR3 nucleotides are TGTGCCAGCAGTTTACGGGACAGGGTCTACGAGCAGTACTTC. It translates to CASSLRDRVYEQYF.

The chain carries TRBV7-9 and TRBJ1-3; D is unclear. Germline values: CDR1 SEHNR, CDR2 FQNEAQ (reference sequence). The CDR3 totals 16 residues. The V and J ends lost 3 bases and 2 bases respectively, with 14 bases between them. Here the CDR3 reads CASSLDSTATGNTIYF. Written as DNA, the CDR3 is TGTGCCAGCAGCTTGGACTCTACAGCAACTGGAAACACCATATATTTT.

The V and J genes are TRBV7-6 and TRBJ2-3; 8 nucleotides match TRBD2. This CDR3 contains 17 residues. Germline CDR1 and CDR2: SGHVS and FNYEAQ. V lost 2 bases, J lost 5 bases, and 12 bases stayed unmatched. The CDR3 coding sequence is TGTGCCAGCAGCTTATATAGGGCGGGACTAGTGGAAGATACGCAGTATTTT. Protein product: CASSLYRAGLVEDTQYF. Full variable domain (missing parts from reference TRBV7-6 and TRBJ2-3): GAGVSQSPRYKVTKRGQDVALRCDPISGHVSLYWYRQALGQGPEFLTYFNYEAQQDKSGLPNDRFSAERPEGSISTLTIQRTEQRDSAMYRCASSLYRAGLVEDTQYFGPGTRLTVL.

The chain links TRBV15 to TRBJ1-1; no firm D call. This CDR3 comprises 14 residues. Germline V lookup: CDR1 LNHNV, CDR2 YYDKDF (reference sequence). V was shortened by 1 base and J by 5 bases, with 11 bases between the two germline ends. The chain's CDR3 is CATSRAPKGTEAFF. The CDR3 region has the DNA TGTGCCACCAGCAGAGCGCCGAAAGGAACTGAAGCTTTCTTT. The full variable domain, its missing parts supplied by reference TRBV15 and TRBJ1-1, is DAMVIQNPRYQVTQFGKPVTLSCSQTLNHNVMYWYQQKSSQAPKLLFHYYDKDFNNEADTPDNFQSRRPNTSFCFLDIRSPGLGDTAMYLCATSRAPKGTEAFFGQGTRLTVV.

The chain links TRBV2 to TRBJ1-1, with 11 bases aligning to TRBD1. The V gene end was trimmed by 8 bases and the J gene end by 7 bases; junction bases not matched to a gene: 6. CDR3 length: 13 residues. The V gene's germline CDR1 is SNHLY and CDR2 FYNNEI. The CDR3 DNA follows: TGTGCCAGCCGGGACAGGGGGGCCATTGAAGCTTTCTTT. Its translation: CASRDRGAIEAFF.